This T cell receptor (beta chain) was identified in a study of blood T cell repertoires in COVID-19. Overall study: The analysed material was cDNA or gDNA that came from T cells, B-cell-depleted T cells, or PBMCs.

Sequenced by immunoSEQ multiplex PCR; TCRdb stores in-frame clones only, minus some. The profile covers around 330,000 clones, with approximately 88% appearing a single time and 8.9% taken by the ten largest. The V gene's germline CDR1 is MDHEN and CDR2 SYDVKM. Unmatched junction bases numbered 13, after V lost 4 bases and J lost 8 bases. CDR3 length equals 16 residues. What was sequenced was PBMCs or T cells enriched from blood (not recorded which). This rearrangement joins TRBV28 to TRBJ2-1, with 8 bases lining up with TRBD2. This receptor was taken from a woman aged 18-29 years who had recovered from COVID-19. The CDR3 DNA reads TGTGCCAGCAGTTCCAGCGGGAGTTTAAGATCCGATGAGCAGTTCTTC. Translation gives CASSSSGSLRSDEQFF. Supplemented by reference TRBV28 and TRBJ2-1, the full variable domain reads DVKVTQSSRYLVKRTGEKVFLECVQDMDHENMFWYRQDPGLGLRLIYFSYDVKMKEKGDIPEGYSVSREKKERFSLILESASTNQTSMYLCASSSSGSLRSDEQFFGPGTRLTVL.